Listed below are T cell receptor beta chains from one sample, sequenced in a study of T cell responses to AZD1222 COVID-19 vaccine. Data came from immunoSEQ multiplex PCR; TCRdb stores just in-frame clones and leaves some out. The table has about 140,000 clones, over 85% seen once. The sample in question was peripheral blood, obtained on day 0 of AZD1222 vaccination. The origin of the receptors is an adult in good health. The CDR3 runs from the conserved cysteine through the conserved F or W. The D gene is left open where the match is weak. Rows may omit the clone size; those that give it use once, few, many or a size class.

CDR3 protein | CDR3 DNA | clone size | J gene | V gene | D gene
CATSEERNSYNEQFF | TGTGCCACCAGTGAAGAGCGGAACTCCTACAATGAGCAGTTCTTC | once | TRBJ2-1 | TRBV24-1 | -
CASSQLAGSVNEQYF | TGTGCCAGCAGCCAATTAGCGGGATCAGTCAACGAGCAGTACTTC | - | TRBJ2-7 | TRBV3-1/TRBV3-2 | TRBD2
CASSSRLAAEQFF | TGTGCCAGCAGCTCCCGGCTAGCGGCTGAGCAGTTCTTC | - | TRBJ2-1 | TRBV9 | TRBD2
CASSVTQGDEQYF | TGTGCCAGCTCAGTTACTCAGGGGGACGAGCAGTACTTC | - | TRBJ2-7 | TRBV18 | TRBD1
CASSQDRAEKLFF | TGCGCCAGCAGCCAAGACAGAGCCGAAAAACTGTTTTTT | - | TRBJ1-4 | TRBV5-1 | -
CASSRSGRGQLRGETQYF | TGTGCCAGCAGCCGTAGTGGGCGGGGCCAACTCCGAGGAGAGACCCAGTACTTC | few | TRBJ2-5 | TRBV7-8 | -
CASSLGTSAYEQYF | TGTGCCAGCAGCTTAGGAACTAGCGCTTACGAGCAGTACTTC | - | TRBJ2-7 | TRBV7-2 | TRBD2
CASSYDQGRRTLHF | TGCGCCAGCAGCTACGACCAGGGACGTCGCACCCTCCACTTT | - | TRBJ1-6 | TRBV5-1 | -
CASSLRGAGNYGYTF | TGTGCCAGCAGTTTAAGGGGCGCCGGTAACTATGGCTACACCTTC | - | TRBJ1-2 | TRBV27 | -
CASSHRDRVPEQYF | TGTGCCAGCAGTCACCGGGACAGGGTCCCCGAGCAGTACTTC | - | TRBJ2-7 | TRBV6-5 | TRBD1
CASSPGRSTDTQYF | TGTGCCAGCTCACCAGGCCGAAGCACAGATACGCAGTATTTT | - | TRBJ2-3 | TRBV18 | -
CATSRAEGGTSNQPQHF | TGTGCCACCAGCAGAGCCGAAGGGGGAACGTCGAATCAGCCCCAGCATTTT | - | TRBJ1-5 | TRBV15 | -
CASSLRLAYEQFF | TGTGCCAGCAGTTTAAGGCTAGCGTATGAGCAGTTCTTC | - | TRBJ2-1 | TRBV27 | -
CASSFNAGNTIYF | TGTGCCAGCAGTTTTAATGCAGGAAACACCATATATTTT | - | TRBJ1-3 | TRBV12-3/TRBV12-4 | -
CAIIAGTSGSGEQYF | TGTGCCATCATCGCCGGGACTAGCGGGAGTGGCGAGCAGTACTTC | - | TRBJ2-7 | TRBV10-3 | TRBD2
CASSQESVLAGGFGNEQFF | TGTGCCAGCAGCCAAGAATCGGTCCTAGCGGGAGGGTTTGGCAATGAGCAGTTCTTC | - | TRBJ2-1 | TRBV3-1/TRBV3-2 | TRBD2
CASSEMGQGFKEAFF | TGTGCCAGCAGTGAGATGGGACAGGGGTTCAAAGAAGCTTTCTTT | - | TRBJ1-1 | TRBV25-1 | TRBD1
CASSLPYSGERTDTQYF | TGTGCTAGCAGCTTACCCTATAGCGGGGAGCGCACAGATACGCAGTATTTT | - | TRBJ2-3 | TRBV7-7 | TRBD2
CASSSGTGGAGTGELFF | TGTGCCAGCAGCTCAGGGACAGGGGGCGCCGGGACCGGGGAGCTGTTTTTT | few | TRBJ2-2 | TRBV7-9 | TRBD1
CASSQGVWTEAFF | TGTGCCAGCAGCCAGGGGGTTTGGACTGAAGCTTTCTTT | - | TRBJ1-1 | TRBV14 | -
CASSPPLSGTDTQYF | TGCGCCAGCAGCCCCCCTTTGTCTGGGACAGATACGCAGTATTTT | - | TRBJ2-3 | TRBV5-1 | -
CASSPPRGGYTF | TGTGCCAGCAGCCCACCCAGAGGCGGCTACACCTTC | - | TRBJ1-2 | TRBV3-1/TRBV3-2 | -
CASSEGLARQGYTF | TGTGCCAGCAGTGAAGGGTTGGCACGGCAGGGCTACACCTTC | - | TRBJ1-2 | TRBV6-1 | -
CASSLGGRSYNEQFF | TGCGCCAGCAGCTTGGGGGGGAGGTCCTACAATGAGCAGTTCTTC | - | TRBJ2-1 | TRBV5-1 | -
CASSPRTLNEKLFF | TGTGCCAGCAGCCCTAGGACCCTTAATGAAAAACTGTTTTTT | - | TRBJ1-4 | TRBV7-2 | -
CSVEGLAKDETQYF | TGCAGCGTTGAGGGACTCGCTAAGGACGAGACCCAGTACTTC | - | TRBJ2-5 | TRBV29-1 | -
CASSGRNSNQPQHF | TGTGCCAGTAGTGGGAGGAATAGCAATCAGCCCCAGCATTTT | - | TRBJ1-5 | TRBV19 | -
CASSWTREVEQYF | TGTGCCAGCAGCTGGACTAGGGAGGTCGAGCAGTACTTC | - | TRBJ2-7 | TRBV7-8 | TRBD2
CASRYDRITTEAFF | TGTGCCAGCAGATATGACAGAATCACCACTGAAGCTTTCTTT | - | TRBJ1-1 | TRBV28 | -
CASMDLGQPQHF | TGTGCCAGCATGGATCTGGGTCAGCCCCAGCATTTT | - | TRBJ1-5 | TRBV6-6 | -
CAISDKGQRGHTEAFF | TGTGCCATCAGTGATAAGGGACAACGAGGGCACACTGAAGCTTTCTTT | - | TRBJ1-1 | TRBV10-3 | -
CASGYSLWNTEAFF | TGTGCCAGTGGATACAGCCTCTGGAACACTGAAGCTTTCTTT | - | TRBJ1-1 | TRBV19 | -
CASSRQGGNTEAFF | TGTGCCAGCAGCCGACAGGGAGGGAACACTGAAGCTTTCTTT | once | TRBJ1-1 | TRBV16 | TRBD1
CASSEGSTYEQYF | TGCGCCAGCAGTGAAGGCTCTACCTACGAGCAGTACTTC | once | TRBJ2-7 | TRBV5-1 | -
CASSRGGRGLLEQYF | TGTGCCAGCAGCCGCGGGGGCAGGGGGCTATTAGAGCAGTACTTC | - | TRBJ2-7 | TRBV11-1 | -
CASSLREVDTQYF | TGTGCCAGCAGCTTGCGGGAGGTAGATACGCAGTATTTT | - | TRBJ2-3 | TRBV7-2 | TRBD2
CASSINLRGALETQYF | TGTGCCAGCAGCATTAATCTTAGGGGGGCCCTAGAGACCCAGTACTTC | - | TRBJ2-5 | TRBV2 | -
CASSLDLQALNTEAFF | TGTGCCAGCTCCCTCGACCTCCAGGCATTGAACACTGAAGCTTTCTTT | - | TRBJ1-1 | TRBV18 | -
CATSPNTGGGMYEQYF | TGTGCCACCAGTCCTAATACAGGGGGCGGGATGTACGAGCAGTACTTC | - | TRBJ2-7 | TRBV24-1 | TRBD1
CASSQQQGWQTQYF | TGTGCCAGCAGCCAACAACAGGGATGGCAGACCCAGTACTTC | once | TRBJ2-5 | TRBV3-1/TRBV3-2 | -
CASSLDAGNSPLHF | TGCGCCAGCAGCTTGGATGCAGGAAATTCACCCCTCCACTTT | - | TRBJ1-6 | TRBV5-1 | -
CASSSQGSGANVLTF | TGCGCCAGCAGCTCACAGGGATCTGGGGCCAACGTCCTGACTTTC | - | TRBJ2-6 | TRBV5-1 | -
CASSYSPGAGQPQHF | TGTGCCAGCAGTTACTCCCCAGGGGCGGGTCAGCCCCAGCATTTT | - | TRBJ1-5 | TRBV6-5 | -
CASSYGGRVYNEQFF | TGTGCCAGCAGTTACGGCGGGAGGGTGTACAATGAGCAGTTCTTC | - | TRBJ2-1 | TRBV6-5 | TRBD2
CASSPEALIWAYGYTF | TGTGCCAGCAGCCCGGAGGCGTTAATTTGGGCCTATGGCTACACCTTC | few | TRBJ1-2 | TRBV28 | -
CAIPGTSSYNEQFF | TGTGCCATTCCCGGGACTAGCTCCTACAATGAGCAGTTCTTC | - | TRBJ2-1 | TRBV6-4 | TRBD2
CASSFQGGLNTEAFF | TGCGCCAGCAGCTTTCAAGGGGGTCTAAACACTGAAGCTTTCTTT | - | TRBJ1-1 | TRBV5-1 | -
CASSFVSDRAEAFF | TGTGCCAGCAGTTTTGTATCGGACAGGGCAGAAGCTTTCTTT | - | TRBJ1-1 | TRBV28 | TRBD1
CASSYGLNNQPQHF | TGTGCCAGCAGTTACGGTCTTAACAATCAGCCCCAGCATTTT | - | TRBJ1-5 | TRBV6-2/TRBV6-3 | -
CASSVRLITAQAFF | TGTGCCAGCAGCGTTCGGCTAATAACAGCCCAAGCTTTCTTT | - | TRBJ1-1 | TRBV6-5 | -
CASSSPTGYQETQYF | TGTGCCAGCAGTTCACCTACAGGGTACCAAGAGACCCAGTACTTC | once | TRBJ2-5 | TRBV5-4 | -
CASGVGQGDVQPQHF | TGTGCCAGTGGGGTTGGACAGGGGGATGTTCAGCCCCAGCATTTT | - | TRBJ1-5 | TRBV6-5 | TRBD1
CASSPQRNSNQPQHF | TGTGCCAGCAGCCCCCAGCGAAATAGCAATCAGCCCCAGCATTTT | - | TRBJ1-5 | TRBV27 | -